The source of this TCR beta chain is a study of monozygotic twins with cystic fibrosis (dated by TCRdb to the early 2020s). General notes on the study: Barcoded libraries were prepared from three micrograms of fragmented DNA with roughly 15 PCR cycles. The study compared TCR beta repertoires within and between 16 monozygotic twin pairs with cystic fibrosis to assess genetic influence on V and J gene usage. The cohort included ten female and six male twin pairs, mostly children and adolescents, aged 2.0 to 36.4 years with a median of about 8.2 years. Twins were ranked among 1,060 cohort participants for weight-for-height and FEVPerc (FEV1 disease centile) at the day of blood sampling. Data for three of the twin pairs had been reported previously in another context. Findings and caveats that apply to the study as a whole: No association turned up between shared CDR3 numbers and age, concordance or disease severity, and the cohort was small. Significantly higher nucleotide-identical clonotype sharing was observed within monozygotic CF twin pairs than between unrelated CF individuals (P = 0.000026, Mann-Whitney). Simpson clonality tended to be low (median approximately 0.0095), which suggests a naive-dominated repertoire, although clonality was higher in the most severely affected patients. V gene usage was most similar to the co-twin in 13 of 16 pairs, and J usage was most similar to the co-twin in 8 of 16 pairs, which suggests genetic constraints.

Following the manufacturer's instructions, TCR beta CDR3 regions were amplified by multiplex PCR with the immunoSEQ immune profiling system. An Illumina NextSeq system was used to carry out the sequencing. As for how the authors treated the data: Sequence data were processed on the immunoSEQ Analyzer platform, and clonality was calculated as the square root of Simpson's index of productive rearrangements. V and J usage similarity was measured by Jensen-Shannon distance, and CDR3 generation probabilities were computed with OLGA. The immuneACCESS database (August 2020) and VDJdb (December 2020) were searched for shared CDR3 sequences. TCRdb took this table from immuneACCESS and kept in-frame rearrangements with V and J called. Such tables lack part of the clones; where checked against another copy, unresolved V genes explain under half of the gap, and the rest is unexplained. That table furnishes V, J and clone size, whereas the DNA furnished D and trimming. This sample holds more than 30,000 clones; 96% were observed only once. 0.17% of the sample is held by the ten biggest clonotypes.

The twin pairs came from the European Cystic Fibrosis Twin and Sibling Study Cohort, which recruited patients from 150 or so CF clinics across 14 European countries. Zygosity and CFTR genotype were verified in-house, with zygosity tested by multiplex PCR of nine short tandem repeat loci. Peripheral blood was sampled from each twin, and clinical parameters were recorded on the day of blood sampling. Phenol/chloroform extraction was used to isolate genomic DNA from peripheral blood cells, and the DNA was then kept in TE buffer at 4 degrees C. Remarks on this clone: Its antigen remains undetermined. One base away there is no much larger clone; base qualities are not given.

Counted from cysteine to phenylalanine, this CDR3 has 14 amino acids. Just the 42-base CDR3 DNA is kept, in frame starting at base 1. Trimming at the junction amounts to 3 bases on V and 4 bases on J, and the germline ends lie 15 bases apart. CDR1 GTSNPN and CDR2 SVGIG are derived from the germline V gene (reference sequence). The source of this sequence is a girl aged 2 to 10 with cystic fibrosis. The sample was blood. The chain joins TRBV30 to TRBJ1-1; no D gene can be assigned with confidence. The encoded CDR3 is CAWRKGIVSTEAFF. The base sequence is TGTGCCTGGAGAAAAGGTATCGTGAGCACTGAAGCTTTCTTT.